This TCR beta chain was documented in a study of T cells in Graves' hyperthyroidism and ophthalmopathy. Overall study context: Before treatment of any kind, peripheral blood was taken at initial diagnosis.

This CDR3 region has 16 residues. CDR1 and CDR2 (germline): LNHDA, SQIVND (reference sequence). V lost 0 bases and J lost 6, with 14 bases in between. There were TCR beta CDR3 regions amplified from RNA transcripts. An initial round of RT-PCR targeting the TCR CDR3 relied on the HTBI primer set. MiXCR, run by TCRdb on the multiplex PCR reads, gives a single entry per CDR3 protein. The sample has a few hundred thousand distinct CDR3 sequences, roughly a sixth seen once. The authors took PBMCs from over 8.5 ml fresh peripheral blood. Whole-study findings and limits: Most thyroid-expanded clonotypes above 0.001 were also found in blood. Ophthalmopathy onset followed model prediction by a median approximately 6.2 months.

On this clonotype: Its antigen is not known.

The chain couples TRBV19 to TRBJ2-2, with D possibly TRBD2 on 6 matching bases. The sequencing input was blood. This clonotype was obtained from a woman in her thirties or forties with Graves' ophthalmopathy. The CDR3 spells CASSIDRREISGELFF. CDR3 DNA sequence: TGTGCCAGTAGTATAGATCGTCGGGAGATCTCCGGGGAGCTGTTTTTT.